This T cell receptor (beta chain) was retrieved from a study of early T cells in non-severe SARS-CoV-2 infection. A single record per CDR3 protein comes from TCRdb applying MiXCR to the 5' RACE reads. Of approximately 43,000 distinct CDR3 sequences in the sample, approximately 7.1% were seen once. This clonotype was picked up many times. The V gene's germline CDR1 is DFQATT and CDR2 SNEGSKA (reference sequence). The CDR3 covers 15 residues. V lost 2 bases and J lost 3, with 16 bases in between. This chain joins TRBV20-1 and TRBJ1-1, with a tentative D call TRBD1 (6 bases). Sequenced: whole blood. The TCR sequence derives from an adult who was a healthcare worker with PCR-confirmed SARS-CoV-2 infection or an uninfected control (not recorded which). The CDR3 DNA sequence: TGCAGTGCTAGACCCCCAGGGGCTTCTTACACTGAAGCTTTCTTT. This sequence encodes CSARPPGASYTEAFF.